Detailed here is one T cell receptor beta chain. Its antigen is not known. The sample belongs to a study of radiotherapy plus CTLA-4 blockade in lung cancer. The CDR3 spans 16 residues. CDR1 is SGHDN and CDR2 is FVKESK in the germline V gene. V lost 4 bases to trimming and J lost 9 bases; unmatched junction nucleotides: 17. Study-level findings and limits: Blood TCR clones of tumor origin expanded after radiotherapy plus ipilimumab.

Using immunoSEQ multiplex PCR, the repertoire was profiled, and TCRdb retains in-frame clones only, with some absent. Among around 70,000 clones listed, less than 85% were seen once. The sequence derives from a human donor with non-small cell lung cancer whose response to radiotherapy plus ipilimumab could not be evaluated. Some clones in this sample may be carry-over from other donors' samples. The rearrangement links TRBV14 to TRBJ2-7; TRBD2 agrees at 8 bases. The material sequenced was peripheral blood, taken from a patient treated with radiotherapy plus ipilimumab. CDR3 nucleotide sequence: TGTGCCAGCAGCCCCCTGGGGGGACTAGGTATCGGGAGGCAGTACTTC. As protein: CASSPLGGLGIGRQYF.